Below are 9 T cell receptor beta chains sequenced from a single sample in a study of metastatic and nonmetastatic thyroid tumors (dated by TCRdb to the early 2020s). None of the patients had been given any treatment before thyroid surgery. Receptor libraries were prepared by PCR. The sequencer was an Illumina HiSeq 4000. TCRdb applied fastp at Q25 and MiXCR to the public reads, then kept only in-frame beta chains. The sample table lists 20,000 or so clones, more than 20% of them with a count of one. The ten largest make up about 64% of the sample. Sequencing used blood. Receptors were obtained from a male donor with papillary thyroid cancer or a benign thyroid nodule (not recorded which). Some clones in this sample may be carry-over from other donors' samples.

In its sample, this clone was seen a few times. The gene calls are TRBV6-1 and TRBJ1-2; TRBD1 aligns across 10 bases. The J segment lost 8 bases and the V segment lost 6 bases, leaving 6 bases of the junction unmatched. Germline loops: CDR1 MNHNS, CDR2 SASEGT. The CDR3 is 13 residues long. This CDR3 reads CASRDRGILGYTF. In DNA form, the CDR3 reads TGTGCCAGCAGGGACAGGGGGATTTTGGGCTACACCTTC.

This clone was found many times. The same CDR3 arises from other DNA sequences in this sample as well. V usage is TRBV3-1 and J usage is TRBJ2-1; D is undetermined. V shed 0 bases and J shed 13 bases, with 10 bases lying between them. Per the germline V gene, CDR1 is LGHDT and CDR2 is YNNKEL (reference sequence). CDR3 length equals 12 residues. CDR3 in DNA: TGTGCCAGCAGCCAAGACGGACCAACCCAGTTCTTC. Amino acid sequence: CASSQDGPTQFF.

This clone came up many times. The chain is built from TRBV7-2 and TRBJ1-2; unclear D gene. CDR1 SGHTA and CDR2 FQGNSA come from the germline V gene. Trimming removed 4 bases at V and 12 bases at J, with 12 bases between. The CDR3 has 11 amino acids. CDR3 DNA: TGTGCCAGCAGCTCCGACCGGAGCCACACCTTC. It is translated as CASSSDRSHTF.

This clone has at least ten counts. The chain couples TRBV15 to TRBJ2-3, with TRBD2 matching over 10 bases. Per the germline V gene, CDR1 is LNHNV and CDR2 is YYDKDF (reference sequence). Trimming cost V 8 bases and J 0 bases; bases outside gene matches: 5. The CDR3 spans 15 residues. The CDR3 loop reads CATRPSGSSTDTQYF. Here the CDR3 DNA reads TGTGCCACCCGCCCTAGCGGGAGTAGCACAGATACGCAGTATTTT. Full variable domain (missing parts from reference TRBV15 and TRBJ2-3): DAMVIQNPRYQVTQFGKPVTLSCSQTLNHNVMYWYQQKSSQAPKLLFHYYDKDFNNEADTPDNFQSRRPNTSFCFLDIRSPGLGDTAMYLCATRPSGSSTDTQYFGPGTRLTVL.

The chain is built from TRBV7-9 and TRBJ1-1; TRBD1 is a possible D gene (6 bases). The CDR3 has 12 residues. Germline V lookup: CDR1 SEHNR, CDR2 FQNEAQ (reference sequence). V lost 4 bases and J 7 bases, leaving 10 bases between the germline ends. CDR3 region: CASSSDSLEAFF. CDR3 bases: TGTGCCAGCAGCTCGGACAGCCTTGAAGCTTTCTTT.

This clone was counted at least ten times. This chain's CDR3 is CAWGFRAYEQYF. The CDR3 nucleotides are TGTGCCTGGGGCTTCCGGGCCTACGAGCAGTACTTC. V and J are TRBV30 and TRBJ2-7; no definite D call. Germline V CDR1 and CDR2: GTSNPN, SVGIG (reference sequence). The CDR3 extends over 12 amino acids. Trimming left V 5 bases short and J 2 bases short, with 10 bases between.

This clone has only a few counts. V is TRBV6-1 and J is TRBJ1-3, with D unclear. CDR3 length equals 11 residues. Between the trimmed V and J ends, which lost 8 bases and 4 bases, there was a span of 6 bases. From germline, CDR1 is MNHNS and CDR2 SASEGT. CDR3 coding DNA: TGTGCCAGCCAGGCGGGAAACACCATATATTTT. It encodes CASQAGNTIYF.

The chain recombines TRBV5-1 with TRBJ2-7; 7 nucleotides align to TRBD2. The V and J ends lost 0 bases and 7 bases, in that order; junction bases with no gene match: 10. The V gene's germline CDR1 is SGHRS and CDR2 YFSETQ. The CDR3 covers 15 residues. The CDR3: CASSLEPSGSSEQYF. The CDR3 bases are TGCGCCAGCAGCTTGGAGCCTAGCGGATCCTCGGAGCAGTACTTC.

This clone came up a few times. This sequence joins TRBV19 and TRBJ1-5, with no clear D. V was pared by 1 base and J by 2 bases, with 9 bases between. CDR3 length equals 15 residues. Germline assignment: CDR1 LNHDA and CDR2 SQIVND (reference sequence). For the CDR3, the DNA is TGTGCCAGTAGTATAGGGGTTGCTCGCAATCAGCCCCAGCATTTT. This sequence encodes CASSIGVARNQPQHF.